These T cell receptor beta chains were read from a single sample in a study of CD8+ T cells in alopecia areata. Produced via immunoSEQ multiplex PCR; TCRdb's table is partial and in-frame only. This table has around 170,000 clones, roughly 46% appearing once. The sample here was CD8+ T cells sorted from blood, taken at approximately week 52, from a patient treated with tofacitinib. The receptors stem from a human donor with alopecia areata. Each CDR3 is given with its conserved first and last residue.

>TRBJ2-2|TRBV5-6
CASSFGGPGELFF
>TRBJ1-3|TRBV29-1
CSVERRHPGNTIYF
>TRBJ1-4|TRBV7-9
CASTPGPDEKLFF
>TRBJ2-5|TRBV5-1
CASNQGGTYQETQYF
>TRBJ2-7|TRBV4-2
CASSQGGGYEQYF
>TRBJ1-5|TRBV27
CASSLSWGWNQPQHF
>TRBJ2-5|TRBV25-1
CASSRGLETQYF
>TRBJ1-2|TRBV11-2
CASSLDPGQPNYYGYTF
>TRBJ2-2|TRBV29-1
CSVEQRPYTGELFF
>TRBJ1-6|TRBV7-3
CASSLRAGVYNSPLHF
>TRBJ2-1|TRBV5-6
CASSLELRGNEQFF
>TRBJ2-2|TRBV7-6
CASSSHRGPSTGELFF
>TRBJ2-7|TRBV10-1
CASSEAGYEQYF
>TRBJ2-7|TRBV11-1
CASTSSSYEQYF
>TRBJ1-1|TRBV6-6
CASRHPDRLNTEAFF
>TRBJ2-3|TRBV7-9
CASSLAKGTDTQYF
>TRBJ2-7|TRBV30
CAWSMTGGSYEQYF
>TRBJ1-1|TRBV5-4
CASSLDGPAFF
>TRBJ2-7|TRBV19
CASQGQGGEQYF
>TRBJ2-2|TRBV9
CASSVTTSGGGTGELFF
>TRBJ1-2|TRBV4-2
CASSQDWSGKGGYTF
>TRBJ2-5|TRBV28
CASSGGFDEETQYF
>TRBJ1-5|TRBV2
CASSVGFSGDEPQHF
>TRBJ2-7|TRBV4-1
CASSQDEGGYEQYF
>TRBJ2-3|TRBV7-3
CASSPRGQKDTQYF
>TRBJ2-2|TRBV2
CASSETGPTGELFF
>TRBJ2-5|TRBV7-7
CASSLGQGETQYF
>TRBJ2-7|TRBV4-2
CASSDIQTYEQYF
>TRBJ1-6|TRBV5-6
CASSHRTGRYSPLHF
>TRBJ1-1|TRBV7-9
CASSLGGDTEAFF
>TRBJ1-6|TRBV4-1
CASSQSQINSPLHF
>TRBJ2-5|TRBV15
CATSSDGALGETQYF
>TRBJ2-2|TRBV5-4
CASSTGTGVVTGELFF
>TRBJ2-5|TRBV13
CASSPPGQQETQYF
>TRBJ2-7|TRBV7-3
CASSPGDRSAYEQYF
>TRBJ1-1|TRBV30
CAWSVREGPEAFF
>TRBJ2-3|TRBV4-1
CASSQGPGADTQYF
>TRBJ2-7|TRBV5-6
CASSRRGETYEQYF
>TRBJ1-2|TRBV9
CASSVEDGLYGYTF
>TRBJ2-5|TRBV2
CASSGTGGLYQETQYF
>TRBJ1-6|TRBV30
CAWSVLGYNSPLHF
>TRBJ1-2|TRBV11-2
CASSREGDGYTF
>TRBJ1-2|TRBV15
CATSSYPGTVNYGYTF
>TRBJ1-2|TRBV30
CAWSYGNYGYTF